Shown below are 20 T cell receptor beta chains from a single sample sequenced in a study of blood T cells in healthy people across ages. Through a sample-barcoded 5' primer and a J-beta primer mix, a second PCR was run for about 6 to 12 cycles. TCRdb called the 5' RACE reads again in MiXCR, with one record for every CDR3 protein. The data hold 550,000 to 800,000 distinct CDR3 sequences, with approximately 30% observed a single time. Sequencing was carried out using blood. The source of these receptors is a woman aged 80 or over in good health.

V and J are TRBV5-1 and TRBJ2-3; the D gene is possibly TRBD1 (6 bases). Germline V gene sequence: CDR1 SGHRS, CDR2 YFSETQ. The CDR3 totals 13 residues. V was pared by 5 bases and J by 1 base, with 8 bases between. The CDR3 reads CASRWTGTDTQYF. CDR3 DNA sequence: TGCGCCAGCAGATGGACAGGCACAGATACGCAGTATTTT.

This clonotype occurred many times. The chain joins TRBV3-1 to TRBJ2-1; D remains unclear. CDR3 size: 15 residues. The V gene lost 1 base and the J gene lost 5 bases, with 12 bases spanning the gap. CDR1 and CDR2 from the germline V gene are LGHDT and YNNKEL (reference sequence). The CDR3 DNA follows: TGTGCCAGCAGCCAAGGTCCAGCGAGGAACAATGAGCAGTTCTTC. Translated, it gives CASSQGPARNNEQFF.

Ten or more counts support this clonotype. The DNA of the CDR3 is TGCGCCAGCAGCTTGCCCGGACAGACTGGGGCCAACGTCCTGACTTTC. Translated, it gives CASSLPGQTGANVLTF. The chain carries TRBV5-1 and TRBJ2-6; TRBD1 is a possible D gene (6 bases). CDR3 size: 16 residues. Trimming shortened V by 1 base and J by 2 bases, and 10 bases separated the two germline ends. Per the germline V gene, CDR1 is SGHRS and CDR2 is YFSETQ.

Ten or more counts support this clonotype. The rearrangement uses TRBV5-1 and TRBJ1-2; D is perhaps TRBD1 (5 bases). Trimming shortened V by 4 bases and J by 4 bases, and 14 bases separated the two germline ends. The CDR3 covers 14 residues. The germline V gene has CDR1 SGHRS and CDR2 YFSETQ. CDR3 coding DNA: TGCGCCAGCAGCCGGGGGATTGCCATCTATGGCTACACCTTC. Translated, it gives CASSRGIAIYGYTF.

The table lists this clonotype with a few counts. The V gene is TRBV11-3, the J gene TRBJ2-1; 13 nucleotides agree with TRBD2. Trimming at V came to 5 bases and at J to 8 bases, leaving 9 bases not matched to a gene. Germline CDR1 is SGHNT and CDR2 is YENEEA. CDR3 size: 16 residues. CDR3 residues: CASSRLAGGLGDEQFF. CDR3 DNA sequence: TGTGCCAGCAGCCGACTAGCGGGGGGACTAGGGGATGAGCAGTTCTTC.

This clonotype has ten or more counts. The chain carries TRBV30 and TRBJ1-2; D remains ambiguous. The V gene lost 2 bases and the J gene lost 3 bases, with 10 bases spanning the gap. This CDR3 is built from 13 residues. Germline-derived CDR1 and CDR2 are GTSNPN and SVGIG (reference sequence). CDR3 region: CAWSMWGDYGYTF. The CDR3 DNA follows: TGTGCCTGGAGTATGTGGGGAGACTATGGCTACACCTTC.

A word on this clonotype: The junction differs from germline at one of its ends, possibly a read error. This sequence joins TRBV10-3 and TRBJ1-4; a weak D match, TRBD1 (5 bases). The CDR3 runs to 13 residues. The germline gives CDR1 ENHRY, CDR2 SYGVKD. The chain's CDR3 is CASRRQGGEKLIF. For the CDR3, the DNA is TGTGCCTCCCGGCGGCAGGGAGGAGAAAAACTGATTTTT.

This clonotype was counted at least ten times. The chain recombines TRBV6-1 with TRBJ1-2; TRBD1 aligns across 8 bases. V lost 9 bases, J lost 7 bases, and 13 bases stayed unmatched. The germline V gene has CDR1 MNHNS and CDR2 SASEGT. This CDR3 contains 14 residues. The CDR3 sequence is CASSTSDRVSGYTF. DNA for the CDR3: TGTGCCAGTAGCACGTCGGACAGGGTATCTGGCTACACCTTC.

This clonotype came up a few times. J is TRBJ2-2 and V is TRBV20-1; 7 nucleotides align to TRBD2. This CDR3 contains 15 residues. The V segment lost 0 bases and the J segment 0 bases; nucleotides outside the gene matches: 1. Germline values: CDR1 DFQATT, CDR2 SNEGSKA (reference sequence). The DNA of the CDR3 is TGCAGTGCTAGAGACAGCGGGACGAACACCGGGGAGCTGTTTTTT. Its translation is CSARDSGTNTGELFF.

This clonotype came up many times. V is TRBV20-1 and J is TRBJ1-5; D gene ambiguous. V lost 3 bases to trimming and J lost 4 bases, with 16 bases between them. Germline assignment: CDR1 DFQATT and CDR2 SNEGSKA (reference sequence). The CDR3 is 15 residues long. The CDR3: CSASPSYAPNQPQHF. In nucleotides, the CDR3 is TGCAGTGCTAGCCCCTCTTATGCCCCTAATCAGCCCCAGCATTTT.

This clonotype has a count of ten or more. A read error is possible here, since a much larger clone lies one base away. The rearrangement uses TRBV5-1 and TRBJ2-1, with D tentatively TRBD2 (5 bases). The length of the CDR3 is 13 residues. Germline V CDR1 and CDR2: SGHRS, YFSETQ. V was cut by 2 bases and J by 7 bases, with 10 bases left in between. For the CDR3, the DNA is TGCGCCAGCAGCTTATCGGGGTGTAATGAGCAGTTCTTC. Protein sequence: CASSLSGCNEQFF.

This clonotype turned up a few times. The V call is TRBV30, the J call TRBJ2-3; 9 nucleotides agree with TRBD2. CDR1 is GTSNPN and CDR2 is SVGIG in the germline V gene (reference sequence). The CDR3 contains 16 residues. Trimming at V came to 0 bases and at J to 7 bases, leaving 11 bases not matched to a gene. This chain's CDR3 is CAWSVLAGGSPYTQYF. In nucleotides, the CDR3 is TGTGCCTGGAGTGTACTCGCGGGGGGGTCCCCCTATACGCAGTATTTT.

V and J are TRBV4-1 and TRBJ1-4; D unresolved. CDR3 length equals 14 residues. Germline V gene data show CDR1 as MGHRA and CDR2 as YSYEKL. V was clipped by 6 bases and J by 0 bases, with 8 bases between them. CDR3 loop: CASRQDATNEKLFF. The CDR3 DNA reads TGCGCCAGCAGGCAGGATGCAACTAATGAAAAACTGTTTTTT.

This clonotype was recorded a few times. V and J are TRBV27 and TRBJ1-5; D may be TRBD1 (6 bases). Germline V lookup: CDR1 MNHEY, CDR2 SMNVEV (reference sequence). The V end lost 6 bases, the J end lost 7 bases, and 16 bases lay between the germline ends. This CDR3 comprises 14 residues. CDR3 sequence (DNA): TGTGCCAGCAGCTACAGGGTGGAGGGGCAGCCCCAGCATTTT. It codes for CASSYRVEGQPQHF.

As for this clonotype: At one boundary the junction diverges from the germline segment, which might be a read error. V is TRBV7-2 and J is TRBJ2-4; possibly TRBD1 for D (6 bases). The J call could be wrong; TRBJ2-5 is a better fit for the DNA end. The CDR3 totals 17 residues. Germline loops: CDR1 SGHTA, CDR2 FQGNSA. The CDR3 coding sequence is TGTGTCAGCAGTTTAGGGGCTAGGGCAGGGACACAAGAGACCCAGTACTTC. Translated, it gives CVSSLGARAGTQETQYF.

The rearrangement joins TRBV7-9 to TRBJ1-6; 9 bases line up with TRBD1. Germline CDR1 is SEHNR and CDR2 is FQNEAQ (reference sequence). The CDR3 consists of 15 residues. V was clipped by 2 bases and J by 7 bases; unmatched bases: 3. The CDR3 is CASSLSGQGNSPLHF. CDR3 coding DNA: TGTGCCAGCAGCTTATCGGGACAGGGAAATTCACCCCTCCACTTT.

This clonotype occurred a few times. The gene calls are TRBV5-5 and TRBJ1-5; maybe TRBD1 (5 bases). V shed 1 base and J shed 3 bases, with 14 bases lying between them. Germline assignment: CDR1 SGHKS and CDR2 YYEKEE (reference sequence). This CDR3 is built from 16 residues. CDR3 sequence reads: CASSLSAGWNNQPQHF. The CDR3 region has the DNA TGTGCCAGCAGCTTGTCCGCAGGGTGGAACAATCAGCCCCAGCATTTT.

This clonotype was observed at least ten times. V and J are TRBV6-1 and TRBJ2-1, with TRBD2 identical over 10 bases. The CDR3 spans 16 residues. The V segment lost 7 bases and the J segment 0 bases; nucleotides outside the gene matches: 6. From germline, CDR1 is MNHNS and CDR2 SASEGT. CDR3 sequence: CASTRTSGFSYNEQFF. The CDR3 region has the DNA TGTGCCAGCACTCGGACTAGCGGCTTCTCCTACAATGAGCAGTTCTTC.

The DNA for the CDR3 is TGTGCCAGCAGCTCCCCCGGGACAGGGGTTAAAGAGACCCAGTACTTC. This translates into CASSSPGTGVKETQYF. The gene calls are TRBV7-2 and TRBJ2-5; 10 nucleotides line up with TRBD1. Trimming cost V 4 bases and J 3 bases; bases outside gene matches: 8. Germline V gene lookup returns CDR1 SGHTA and CDR2 FQGNSA. The CDR3 is 16 amino acids.

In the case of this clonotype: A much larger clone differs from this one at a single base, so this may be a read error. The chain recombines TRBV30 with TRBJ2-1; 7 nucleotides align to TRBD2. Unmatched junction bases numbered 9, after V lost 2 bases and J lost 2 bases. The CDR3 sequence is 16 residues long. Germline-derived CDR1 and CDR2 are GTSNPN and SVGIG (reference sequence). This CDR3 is CAWSFTSGVPYNEQFF. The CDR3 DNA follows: TGTGCCTGGAGTTTCACAAGCGGGGTTCCCTACAATGAGCAGTTCTTC. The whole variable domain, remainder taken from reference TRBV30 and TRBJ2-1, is SQTIHQWPATLVQPVGSPLSLECTVEGTSNPNLYWYRQAAGRGLQLLFYSVGIGQISSEVPQNLSASRPQDRQFILSSKKLLLSDSGFYLCAWSFTSGVPYNEQFFGPGTRLTVL.